This entry lists 13 T cell receptor beta chains sequenced from one sample in a study of blood T cell repertoires in COVID-19. The data were produced by immunoSEQ multiplex PCR, yet TCRdb's version contains in-frame clones alone and is incomplete. The table includes approximately 130,000 clones, approximately 86% detected once. The material sequenced was PBMCs or T cells enriched from blood (not recorded which). These TCRs come from a woman aged 45-60 years who had recovered from COVID-19.

In the case of this clone: At one end, the junction sequence differs from germline, possibly due to a read error. Here the CDR3 DNA reads TGTGCTAGCAGCTTAGCCCCTAGGACAGTACACTACGAGCAGTACTTC. It translates to CASSLAPRTVHYEQYF. The chain combines TRBV7-7 with TRBJ2-7, with D possibly matching TRBD1 (6 bases). Germline assignment: CDR1 SSHAT and CDR2 FNYEAQ (reference sequence). This CDR3 spans 16 amino acids.

V gene TRBV25-1 combines with J gene TRBJ1-2; 9 bases align to TRBD1. V trimming: 1 base; J trimming: 7 bases; junction bases outside the gene matches: 4. Germline V gene sequence: CDR1 MGHDK, CDR2 SYGVNS. The CDR3 is 14 amino acids. Here the CDR3 DNA reads TGTGCCAGCAGTGAATTTACAGGGGGCTCTGGCTACACCTTC. This encodes CASSEFTGGSGYTF.

Remarks on this clone: An end of the junction does not agree with germline; a read error may underlie this. The rearrangement uses TRBV6-4 and TRBJ2-2; 8 positions match TRBD1. The CDR3 extends over 15 amino acids. The V gene's germline CDR1 is MRHNA and CDR2 SNTAGT. The chain's CDR3 is CASSVQGANTGELFF. CDR3 DNA: TGTGCCAGTAGTGTCCAGGGGGCTAACACCGGGGAGCTGTTTTTT.

The chain couples TRBV9 to TRBJ2-1; maybe TRBD2 (7 bases). The CDR3 consists of 14 residues. Germline V lookup: CDR1 SGDLS, CDR2 YYNGEE. Trimming shortened V by 2 bases and J by 4 bases, and 10 bases separated the two germline ends. The CDR3 here is CASSVGGQYNEQFF. In DNA form, the CDR3 reads TGTGCCAGCAGCGTCGGGGGGCAGTACAATGAGCAGTTCTTC.

The rearrangement uses TRBV7-2 and TRBJ2-1; a possible D gene is TRBD2 (5 bases). Trimming stripped 0 bases from V and 3 bases from J, with 12 bases between. CDR3 size: 16 residues. CDR1 is SGHTA and CDR2 is FQGNSA in the germline V gene. CDR3 sequence reads: CASSLAGSGNYNEQFF. CDR3 nucleotide sequence: TGTGCCAGCAGCTTAGCGGGGTCGGGGAACTACAATGAGCAGTTCTTC.

V usage is TRBV3-1 (or the pseudogene TRBV3-2) and J usage is TRBJ1-2, with 10 bases that match TRBD1. This CDR3 contains 16 residues. Trimming removed 5 bases from V and 2 bases from J; junction bases left unmatched: 8. Germline CDR1 and CDR2: LGHDT and YNNKEL (reference sequence). CDR3 coding DNA: TGTGCCAGCAGCTCCGACTGGACAGGGGGAAACTATGGCTACACCTTC. This translates into CASSSDWTGGNYGYTF.

This chain joins TRBV18 and TRBJ1-1, with 8 bases lining up with TRBD1. Germline loops: CDR1 KGHSH, CDR2 LQKENI. The CDR3 is 15 amino acids. The junction had 5 bases not matched to a gene; V was cut back by 2 bases and J by 3 bases. The CDR3 protein is CASSPIQGGDTEAFF. The DNA of the CDR3 is TGTGCCAGCTCACCAATACAGGGGGGGGACACTGAAGCTTTCTTT. The full variable domain, its missing parts supplied by reference TRBV18 and TRBJ1-1, is NAGVMQNPRHLVRRRGQEARLRCSPMKGHSHVYWYRQLPEEGLKFMVYLQKENIIDESGMPKERFSAEFPKEGPSILRIQQVVRGDSAAYFCASSPIQGGDTEAFFGQGTRLTVV.

This clone was counted only a few times. J is TRBJ2-1 and V is TRBV5-1; D not resolved. Between the trimmed V and J ends, which lost 4 bases and 0 bases, there was a span of 11 bases. This CDR3 is built from 15 residues. Per germline, CDR1 SGHRS and CDR2 YFSETQ. The CDR3 loop is CASSQDTRSYNEQFF. The CDR3 DNA follows: TGCGCCAGCAGCCAAGACACCCGCTCCTACAATGAGCAGTTCTTC.

The rearrangement joins TRBV13 to TRBJ2-7; TRBD2 aligns across 15 bases. This CDR3 spans 16 amino acids. V lost 5 bases and J lost 3; bases outside the gene matches: 5. Germline values: CDR1 PRHDT, CDR2 FYEKMQ (reference sequence). The CDR3: CASSNWGLAGGYEQYF. DNA of the CDR3: TGTGCCAGCAGCAACTGGGGACTAGCGGGGGGCTACGAGCAGTACTTC. The full variable domain, completed using reference TRBV13 and TRBJ2-7, is AAGVIQSPRHLIKEKRETATLKCYPIPRHDTVYWYQQGPGQDPQFLISFYEKMQSDKGSIPDRFSAQQFSDYHSELNMSSLELGDSALYFCASSNWGLAGGYEQYFGPGTRLTVT.

This clone was picked up one time. This sequence joins TRBV6-5 and TRBJ1-2; 8 positions agree with TRBD1. V gave up 2 bases and J gave up 3 bases; unmatched junction bases: 5. CDR3 length equals 15 residues. CDR1 and CDR2 from the germline V gene are MNHEY and SVGAGI. CDR3 residues: CASSYVSGGDYGYTF. In DNA, the CDR3 is TGTGCCAGCAGTTACGTGTCAGGGGGCGACTATGGCTACACCTTC.

V and J are TRBV3-1 (or the pseudogene TRBV3-2) and TRBJ2-7, with 11 bases that match TRBD2. The CDR3 is made up of 15 amino acids. Germline trimming cut 4 bases from V and 6 bases from J; bases unmatched to any gene: 8. The germline gives CDR1 LGHDT, CDR2 YNNKEL (reference sequence). CDR3 protein: CASSLIAGGQFEQYF. In DNA form, the CDR3 reads TGTGCCAGCAGCCTCATAGCGGGGGGGCAGTTCGAGCAGTACTTC.

The V call is TRBV6-1, the J call TRBJ2-7, with 8 bases fitting TRBD1. Germline values: CDR1 MNHNS, CDR2 SASEGT. Losses at the gene ends were 2 bases for V and 4 bases for J; bases not matched to a gene: 10. This CDR3 has 16 residues. The CDR3 is CASSEWSQGARYEQYF. The DNA for the CDR3 is TGTGCCAGCAGTGAATGGAGTCAGGGGGCAAGGTACGAGCAGTACTTC.

The chain has TRBV11-2 and TRBJ1-1, with D possibly being TRBD1 (6 bases). CDR3 length: 15 amino acids. Per the germline V gene, CDR1 is SGHAT and CDR2 is FQNNGV. V shed 5 bases and J shed 0 bases, with 13 bases lying between them. The CDR3 region is CASSTKTGLNTEAFF. DNA of the CDR3: TGTGCCAGCAGCACAAAGACAGGATTGAACACTGAAGCTTTCTTT.